This T cell receptor (beta chain) comes out of a study of blood T cell repertoires in COVID-19. Study-level background: Acute and convalescent COVID-19 specimens originated in the United States, Italy and Spain. Sources were T cells, B-cell-depleted T cells, or PBMCs; the material itself was cDNA or gDNA.

Per germline, CDR1 KGHDR and CDR2 SFDVKD. The CDR3 extends over 16 amino acids. The V end was cut by 4 bases, the J end by 0 bases, with 11 bases between. Authors' data handling: From reference gene primer amplification, estimates of nucleated cell counts were derived. The method was immunoSEQ multiplex PCR; TCRdb's version includes in-frame clones alone and lacks a portion of them. V and J calls and clone size come straight from that table; D and trimming were deduced from the DNA. The table shows about 130,000 clones, with around 81% occurring only once. Sequencing was done on a sample of peripheral blood. The rearrangement joins TRBV24-1 to TRBJ2-2; weak D call: TRBD2 (5 bases). The TCR comes from a woman aged 50 to 65 with acute or convalescent COVID-19. The CDR3, as DNA: TGTGCCACCAGTGACCAATCGGGATCGAACACCGGGGAGCTGTTTTTT. It is translated as CATSDQSGSNTGELFF.